These 12 T cell receptor beta chains came from one sample sequenced in a study of shared clonotypes between healthy human individuals. TCRdb keeps only in-frame clones here, not all; method: immunoSEQ multiplex PCR. Found here are some 2.4 million clones, approximately 93% of them singletons; the top ten hold roughly 0.36%. The sequenced sample was naive CD4+ T cells from PBMCs. This sample's subset: CD45RA+ positively selected. The origin of the receptors is a man aged 18 to 35 in good health. Some clones in this sample may be carry-over from other donors' samples.

The chain recombines TRBV2 with TRBJ2-6; TRBD2 might be the D (6 bases). Germline loops: CDR1 SNHLY, CDR2 FYNNEI. The CDR3 totals 17 residues. Trimming took 2 bases from V and 3 from J, leaving 14 bases between them. This CDR3 reads CASSERLALGGANVLTF. The CDR3 nucleotides read TGTGCCAGCAGTGAACGTCTAGCGCTTGGTGGGGCCAACGTCCTGACTTTC.

The chain carries TRBV11-3 and TRBJ2-7, with 8 bases fitting TRBD1. The CDR3 has 14 amino acids. Trimming at V came to 5 bases and at J to 7 bases, leaving 10 bases not matched to a gene. CDR1 and CDR2 (germline): SGHNT, YENEEA. The CDR3 region is CASSPRQGQGEQYF. The CDR3 DNA follows: TGTGCCAGCAGCCCCCGACAGGGGCAAGGAGAGCAGTACTTC.

The table lists this clone with a few counts. This rearrangement joins TRBV4-1 to TRBJ1-5; tentative D call: TRBD1 (6 bases). The CDR3 covers 16 residues. Germline V gene lookup returns CDR1 MGHRA and CDR2 YSYEKL. Between the trimmed V and J ends, which lost 0 bases and 3 bases, there was a span of 12 bases. CDR3 in amino acids: CASSQEPGTTNQPQHF. Here the CDR3 DNA reads TGCGCCAGCAGCCAAGAGCCCGGGACAACCAATCAGCCCCAGCATTTT.

Note on this clone: Other DNA sequences in the same sample also yield this CDR3. For the CDR3, the DNA is TGCGCCAGCAGCCCCGGGGGGAGCATGAACACTGAAGCTTTCTTT. Residues: CASSPGGSMNTEAFF. The chain joins TRBV5-1 to TRBJ1-1; D is perhaps TRBD1 (5 bases). Germline V lookup: CDR1 SGHRS, CDR2 YFSETQ. Trimming removed 4 bases from V and 0 bases from J, with 13 bases in between. This CDR3 comprises 15 residues. The whole variable domain, filled in from reference TRBV5-1 and TRBJ1-1, reads KAGVTQTPRYLIKTRGQQVTLSCSPISGHRSVSWYQQTPGQGLQFLFEYFSETQRNKGNFPGRFSGRQFSNSRSEMNVSTLELGDSALYLCASSPGGSMNTEAFFGQGTRLTVV.

This clone was counted a single time. CDR3 nucleotides: TGTGCCATCAGAGCTAGCGGGAGCCGGGGGTCCTACAATGAGCAGTTCTTC. This sequence encodes CAIRASGSRGSYNEQFF. This chain uses TRBV10-3 with TRBJ2-1, with 10 bases fitting TRBD2. The CDR3 is 17 residues long. V shed 6 bases and J 1 base; nucleotides not matched to a gene: 9. From germline, CDR1 is ENHRY and CDR2 SYGVKD.

The rearrangement joins TRBV19 to TRBJ2-7; D is ambiguous. The CDR3 has 13 residues. The germline V gene encodes CDR1 LNHDA and CDR2 SQIVND (reference sequence). Trimming shortened V by 3 bases and J by 11 bases, and 17 bases separated the two germline ends. The CDR3 spells CASSMNLASWEYF. CDR3 DNA sequence: TGTGCCAGTAGTATGAATTTAGCCAGCTGGGAGTACTTC. The variable domain in full, with the rest retrieved from reference TRBV19 and TRBJ2-7, is DGGITQSPKYLFRKEGQNVTLSCEQNLNHDAMYWYRQDPGQGLRLIYYSQIVNDFQKGDIAEGYSVSREKKESFPLTVTSAQKNPTAFYLCASSMNLASWEYFGPGTRLTVT.

CDR3 sequence (DNA): TGTGCCAGCAGCTTAGGGGCAGGGGTCCCCTACGAGCAGTACTTC. As protein: CASSLGAGVPYEQYF. The V and J genes are TRBV7-7 and TRBJ2-7, with a possible D match to TRBD1 (6 bases). V was shortened by 1 base and J by 2 bases, with 12 bases between the two germline ends. The germline gives CDR1 SSHAT, CDR2 FNYEAQ (reference sequence). The length of the CDR3 is 15 residues. Using reference TRBV7-7 and TRBJ2-7 for the parts outside the CDR3, the full variable domain is GAGVSQSPRYKVTKRGQDVTLRCDPISSHATLYWYQQALGQGPEFLTYFNYEAQPDKSGLPSDRFSAERPEGSISTLTIQRTEQRDSAMYRCASSLGAGVPYEQYFGPGTRLTVT.

Concerning this clone itself: An end of the junction differs from the germline gene, which may be a read error. The chain employs TRBV10-3 and TRBJ2-3; tentatively, D is TRBD2 (6 bases). CDR1 is ENHRY, CDR2 SYGVKD, per germline. The CDR3 has 14 amino acids. The CDR3 sequence is CANSLEGSTDTQYF. The CDR3 bases are TGTGCCAACAGTTTGGAGGGCTCCACAGATACGCAGTATTTT.

This chain links TRBV9 with TRBJ2-1; D possibly corresponds to TRBD2 (6 bases). The V and J ends lost 2 bases and 9 bases respectively, with 12 bases between them. Germline V gene data show CDR1 as SGDLS and CDR2 as YYNGEE. The CDR3 covers 13 residues. CDR3: CASSVLGSSEQFF. The CDR3 DNA sequence: TGTGCCAGCAGCGTTCTCGGGAGCAGTGAGCAGTTCTTC. The whole variable domain, remainder taken from reference TRBV9 and TRBJ2-1, is DSGVTQTPKHLITATGQRVTLRCSPRSGDLSVYWYQQSLDQGLQFLIQYYNGEERAKGNILERFSAQQFPDLHSELNLSSLELGDSALYFCASSVLGSSEQFFGPGTRLTVL.

The CDR3 DNA sequence: TGTGCCAGCAGCGAAAAAAAGCGAAGGACTAGCGGGAATCGCGAGCAGTACTTC. It yields the protein CASSEKKRRTSGNREQYF. The chain is built from TRBV9 and TRBJ2-7, with TRBD2 matching over 12 bases. This CDR3 spans 18 amino acids. V gave up 3 bases and J gave up 6 bases; unmatched junction bases: 16. Germline V gene sequence: CDR1 SGDLS, CDR2 YYNGEE.

This clone was seen a single time. Distinct nucleotide sequences in the sample also encode this CDR3. The rearrangement links TRBV18 to TRBJ1-1; TRBD1 is a possible D gene (5 bases). CDR3 length: 13 residues. Germline loops: CDR1 KGHSH, CDR2 LQKENI. V shed 3 bases and J shed 5 bases, with 10 bases lying between them. Here the CDR3 reads CASSPQGRTEAFF. The CDR3 DNA follows: TGTGCCAGCTCACCCCAGGGTAGAACTGAAGCTTTCTTT. Complete variable domain (other parts from reference TRBV18 and TRBJ1-1): NAGVMQNPRHLVRRRGQEARLRCSPMKGHSHVYWYRQLPEEGLKFMVYLQKENIIDESGMPKERFSAEFPKEGPSILRIQQVVRGDSAAYFCASSPQGRTEAFFGQGTRLTVV.

The chain employs TRBV6-6 and TRBJ2-1, with 12 nucleotides matching TRBD1. V dropped 2 bases and J dropped 5; count of bases not matched to a gene: 1. The germline gives CDR1 MNHNY, CDR2 SVGAGI (reference sequence). The CDR3 has 15 residues. CDR3 DNA: TGTGCCAGCAGTTACGGGACAGGGGGCCACAATGAGCAGTTCTTC. It yields the protein CASSYGTGGHNEQFF.